This record concerns one TCR beta chain sequence. The target antigen is unknown. Time point specified: peripheral blood 6 weeks after treatment start. This specimen belongs to a study of PD-L1 blockade in urothelial cancer. Study at large: Patients started atezolizumab in the mid-2010s, 1,200 mg intravenously every 3 weeks. Male sex and bladder-origin urothelial cancer characterized about 85% of the 29 patients.

The table came from immunoSEQ multiplex PCR; TCRdb's copy has only in-frame clones and leaves some out. The sample includes 120,000 or so clones, 86% of them seen just once. Whole-study findings and limits: Patients who had durable benefit saw their tumor-associated blood clones expand more at 3 weeks.

The source material was PBMCs, sampled around atezolizumab (anti-PD-L1) treatment. The sequence came from a man aged 50-59 years with urothelial cancer.

CDR3 in DNA: TGTGCCAGCAGCTTATCGGATTCTAGCGGGAGTCGGATGACCCAGTACTTC. It specifies CASSLSDSSGSRMTQYF. V gene TRBV7-3 combines with J gene TRBJ2-5; TRBD2 aligns across 10 bases. J was trimmed by 7 bases and V by 2 bases; bases with no gene match: 13. The germline V gene encodes CDR1 SGHTA and CDR2 FQGTGA. The CDR3 has 17 amino acids.